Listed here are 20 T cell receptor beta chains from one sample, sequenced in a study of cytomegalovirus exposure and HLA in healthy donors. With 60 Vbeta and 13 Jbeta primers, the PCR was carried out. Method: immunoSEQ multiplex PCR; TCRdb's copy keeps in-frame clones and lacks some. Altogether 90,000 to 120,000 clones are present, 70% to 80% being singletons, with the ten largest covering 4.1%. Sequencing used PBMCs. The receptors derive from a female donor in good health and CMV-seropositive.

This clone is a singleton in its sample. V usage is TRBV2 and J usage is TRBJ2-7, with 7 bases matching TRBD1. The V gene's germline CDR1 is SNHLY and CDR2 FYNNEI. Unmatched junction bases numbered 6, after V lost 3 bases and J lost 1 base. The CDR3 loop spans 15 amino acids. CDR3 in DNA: TGTGCCAGCAGTGACCCGACAGGGTTTTCCTACGAGCAGTACTTC. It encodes CASSDPTGFSYEQYF. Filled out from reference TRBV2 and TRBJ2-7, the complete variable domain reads EPEVTQTPSHQVTQMGQEVILRCVPISNHLYFYWYRQILGQKVEFLVSFYNNEISEKSEIFDDQFSVERPDGSNFTLKIRSTKLEDSAMYFCASSDPTGFSYEQYFGPGTRLTVT.

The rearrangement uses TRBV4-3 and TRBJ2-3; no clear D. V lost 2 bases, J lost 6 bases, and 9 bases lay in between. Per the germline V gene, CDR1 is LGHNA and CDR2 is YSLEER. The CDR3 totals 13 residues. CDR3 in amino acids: CASSQSYGDTQYF. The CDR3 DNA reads TGCGCCAGCAGCCAATCTTACGGTGATACGCAGTATTTT.

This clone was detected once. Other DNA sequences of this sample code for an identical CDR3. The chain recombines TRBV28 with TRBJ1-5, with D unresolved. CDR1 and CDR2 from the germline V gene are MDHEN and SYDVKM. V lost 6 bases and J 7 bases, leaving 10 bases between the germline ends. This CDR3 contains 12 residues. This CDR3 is CASRSLSQPQHF. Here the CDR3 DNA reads TGTGCCAGCAGATCCTTGAGCCAGCCCCAGCATTTT.

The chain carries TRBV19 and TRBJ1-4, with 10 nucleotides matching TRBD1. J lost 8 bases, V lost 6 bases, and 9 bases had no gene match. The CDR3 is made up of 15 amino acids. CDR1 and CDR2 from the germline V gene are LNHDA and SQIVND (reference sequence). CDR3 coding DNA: TGTGCCAGTAGCGGGAGACAGGGGGCGGGGGAAAAACTGTTTTTT. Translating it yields CASSGRQGAGEKLFF.

The CDR3, as DNA: TGTGCCAGCAGCCCAGGAGGGGAGACCCAGTACTTC. Translation: CASSPGGETQYF. The chain combines TRBV6-1 with TRBJ2-5; D possibly corresponds to TRBD2 (6 bases). From germline, CDR1 is MNHNS and CDR2 SASEGT. Trimming cost V 6 bases and J 5 bases, with 10 bases left between them. The CDR3 has 12 amino acids.

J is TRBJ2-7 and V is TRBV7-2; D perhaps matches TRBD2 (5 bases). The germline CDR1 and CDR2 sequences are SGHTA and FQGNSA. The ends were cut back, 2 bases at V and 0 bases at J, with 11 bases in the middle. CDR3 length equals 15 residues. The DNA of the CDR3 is TGTGCCAGCAGCTTAAGGAGGACTTCCTCCTACGAGCAGTACTTC. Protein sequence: CASSLRRTSSYEQYF.

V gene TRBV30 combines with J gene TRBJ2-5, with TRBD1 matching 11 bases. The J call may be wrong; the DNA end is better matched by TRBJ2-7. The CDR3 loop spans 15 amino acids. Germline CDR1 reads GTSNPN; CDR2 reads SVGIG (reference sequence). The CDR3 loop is CAWNPGTGGSYEQYF. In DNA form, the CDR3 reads TGTGCCTGGAATCCCGGGACAGGGGGGTCCTACGAGCAGTACTTC.

CDR3 in DNA: TGTGCCAGCAGCCCACCAGGGAGGGGTGGAAACACCATATATTTT. Translating gives CASSPPGRGGNTIYF. The rearrangement uses TRBV7-9 and TRBJ1-3; a possible D gene is TRBD1 (5 bases). This CDR3 region has 15 residues. CDR1 is SEHNR and CDR2 is FQNEAQ in the germline V gene (reference sequence). V was pared by 5 bases and J by 3 bases, with 14 bases between.

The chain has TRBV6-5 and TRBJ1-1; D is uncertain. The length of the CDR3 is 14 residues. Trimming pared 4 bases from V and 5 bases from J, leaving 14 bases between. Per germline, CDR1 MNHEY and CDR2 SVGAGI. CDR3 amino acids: CASSFSPPGTEAFF. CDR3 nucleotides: TGTGCCAGCAGTTTTTCCCCACCGGGTACTGAAGCTTTCTTT.

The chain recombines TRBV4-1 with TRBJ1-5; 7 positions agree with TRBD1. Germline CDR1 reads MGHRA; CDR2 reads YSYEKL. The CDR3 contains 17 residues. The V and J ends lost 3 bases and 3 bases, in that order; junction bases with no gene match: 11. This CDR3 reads CASSQIPTTGNNQPQHF. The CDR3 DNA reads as TGCGCCAGCAGCCAGATCCCTACGACAGGGAACAATCAGCCCCAGCATTTT.

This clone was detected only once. CDR3 coding DNA: TGCGCCAGCAGCTTGGAGGGCGGGGGGTCCGTGGGGGAGCAGTTCTTC. This codes for CASSLEGGGSVGEQFF. The V gene is TRBV5-1, the J gene TRBJ2-1, with 8 bases matching TRBD2. Trimming removed 0 bases from V and 10 bases from J; junction bases left unmatched: 12. CDR3 length: 16 amino acids. Germline V lookup: CDR1 SGHRS, CDR2 YFSETQ. Full variable domain (missing parts from reference TRBV5-1 and TRBJ2-1): KAGVTQTPRYLIKTRGQQVTLSCSPISGHRSVSWYQQTPGQGLQFLFEYFSETQRNKGNFPGRFSGRQFSNSRSEMNVSTLELGDSALYLCASSLEGGGSVGEQFFGPGTRLTVL.

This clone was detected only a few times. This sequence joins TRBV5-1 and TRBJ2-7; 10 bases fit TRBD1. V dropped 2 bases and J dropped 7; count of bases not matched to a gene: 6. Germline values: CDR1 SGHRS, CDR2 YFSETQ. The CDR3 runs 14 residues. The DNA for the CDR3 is TGCGCCAGCAGCTTCCGGGACAGGGGCGGGGAGCAGTACTTC. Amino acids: CASSFRDRGGEQYF.

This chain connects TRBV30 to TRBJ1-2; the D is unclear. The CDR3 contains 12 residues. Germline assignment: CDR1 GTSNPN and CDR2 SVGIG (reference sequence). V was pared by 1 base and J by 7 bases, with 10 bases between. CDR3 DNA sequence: TGTGCCTGGAGTGGGTCGATGAGTGGCTACACCTTC. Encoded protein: CAWSGSMSGYTF.

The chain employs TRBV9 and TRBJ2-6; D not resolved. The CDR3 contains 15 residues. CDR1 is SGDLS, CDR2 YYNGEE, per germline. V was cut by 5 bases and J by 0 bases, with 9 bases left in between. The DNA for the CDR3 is TGTGCCAGCAGTTTAGCCGTCTCTGGGGCCAACGTCCTGACTTTC. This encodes CASSLAVSGANVLTF.

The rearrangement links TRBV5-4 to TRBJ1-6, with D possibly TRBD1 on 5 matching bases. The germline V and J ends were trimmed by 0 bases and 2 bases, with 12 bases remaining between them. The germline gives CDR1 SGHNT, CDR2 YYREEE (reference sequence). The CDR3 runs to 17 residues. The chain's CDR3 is CASSLDPRGAYNSPLHF. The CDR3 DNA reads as TGTGCCAGCAGCTTGGACCCCCGGGGGGCCTATAATTCACCCCTCCACTTT.

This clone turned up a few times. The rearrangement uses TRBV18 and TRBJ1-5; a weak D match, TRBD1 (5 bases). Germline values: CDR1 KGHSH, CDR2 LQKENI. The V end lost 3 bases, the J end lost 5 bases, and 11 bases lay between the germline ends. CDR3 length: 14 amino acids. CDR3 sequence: CASSPGLSHQPQHF. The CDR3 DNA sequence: TGTGCCAGCTCACCGGGGCTGAGCCATCAGCCCCAGCATTTT.

The CDR3 DNA follows: TGTGCCAGCAGCGCCCGCCGGGACAGCGATGAGCAGTTCTTC. This gives the protein CASSARRDSDEQFF. The rearrangement joins TRBV9 to TRBJ2-1; 7 bases align to TRBD1. Trimming cost V 3 bases and J 8 bases; bases outside gene matches: 8. CDR3 size: 14 residues. CDR1 is SGDLS, CDR2 YYNGEE, per germline.

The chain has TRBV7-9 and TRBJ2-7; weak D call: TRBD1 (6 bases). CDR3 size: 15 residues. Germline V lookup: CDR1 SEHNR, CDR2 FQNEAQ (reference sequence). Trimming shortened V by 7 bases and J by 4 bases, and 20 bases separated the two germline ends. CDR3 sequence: CASTPRGGEGYEQYF. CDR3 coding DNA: TGTGCCAGCACCCCAAGAGGGGGAGAGGGGTACGAGCAGTACTTC.

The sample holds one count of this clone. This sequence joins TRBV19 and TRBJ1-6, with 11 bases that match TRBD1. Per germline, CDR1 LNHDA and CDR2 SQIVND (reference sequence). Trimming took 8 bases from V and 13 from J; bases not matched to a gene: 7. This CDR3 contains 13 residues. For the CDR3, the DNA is TGTGCCAGTTGTGGGACAGGGGGGTCTCCCCTCCACTTT. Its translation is CASCGTGGSPLHF.

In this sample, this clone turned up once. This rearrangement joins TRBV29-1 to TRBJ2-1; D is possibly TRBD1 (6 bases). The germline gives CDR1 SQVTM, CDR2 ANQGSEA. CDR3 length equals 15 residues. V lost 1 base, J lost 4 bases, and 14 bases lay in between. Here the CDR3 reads CSVEAVDSNYNEQFF. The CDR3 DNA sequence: TGCAGCGTTGAAGCGGTGGACAGCAATTACAATGAGCAGTTCTTC.